Below are 28 T cell receptor beta chains sequenced from a single sample in a study of shared clonotypes between healthy human individuals. Libraries were prepared by immunoSEQ multiplex PCR; TCRdb keeps only in-frame clonotypes and omits some of them. The table has 1.6 million or so clones, roughly 96% seen once. Sample: naive CD4+ T cells sorted from blood. The subset: CD45RA+ positively selected. The receptors were gathered from a man aged 25 to 45 in good health.

This clone was recorded once. J is TRBJ2-7 and V is TRBV13, with D perhaps TRBD2 (6 bases). CDR3 length equals 14 residues. Germline assignment: CDR1 PRHDT and CDR2 FYEKMQ (reference sequence). V lost 5 bases and J lost 2, with 13 bases in between. CDR3 sequence reads: CASSPGRRAYEQYF. The CDR3 region has the DNA TGTGCCAGCAGCCCCGGGAGAAGGGCCTACGAGCAGTACTTC.

V is TRBV30 and J is TRBJ2-7; TRBD2 matches at 7 bases. This CDR3 region has 15 residues. V was pared by 0 bases and J by 1 base, with 6 bases of the junction left unmatched. Germline CDR1 reads GTSNPN; CDR2 reads SVGIG (reference sequence). CDR3 sequence reads: CAWSVGGIESYEQYF. The CDR3 coding sequence is TGTGCCTGGAGTGTCGGGGGGATAGAATCCTACGAGCAGTACTTC.

This chain uses TRBV15 with TRBJ2-2, with D uncertain. Trimming cost V 0 bases and J 5 bases, with 7 bases left between them. This CDR3 contains 14 residues. CDR1 and CDR2 (germline): LNHNV, YYDKDF (reference sequence). The CDR3 coding sequence is TGTGCCACCAGCAGAGATACGGCAACCGGGGAGCTGTTTTTT. Translated: CATSRDTATGELFF.

This chain links TRBV9 with TRBJ2-3, with TRBD2 matching 7 bases. Germline trimming cut 0 bases from V and 0 bases from J; bases unmatched to any gene: 4. This CDR3 has 16 residues. Germline V lookup: CDR1 SGDLS, CDR2 YYNGEE. The CDR3 loop is CASSVGGRASTDTQYF. The CDR3 DNA is TGTGCCAGCAGCGTAGGAGGGAGGGCCAGCACAGATACGCAGTATTTT.

As regards this clone: The same CDR3 can be traced to other DNA sequences in this sample. The chain links TRBV27 to TRBJ1-2, with 8 bases matching TRBD1. The J segment lost 6 bases and the V segment lost 3 bases, leaving 3 bases of the junction unmatched. The CDR3 is 13 amino acids. Germline-derived CDR1 and CDR2 are MNHEY and SMNVEV (reference sequence). In nucleotides, the CDR3 is TGTGCCAGCAGTTTCCGACAGGGGCATGGCTACACCTTC. Its protein is CASSFRQGHGYTF.

The chain has TRBV13 and TRBJ2-1; 10 nucleotides match TRBD2. This CDR3 comprises 17 residues. V shed 5 bases, J shed 5 bases, and the junction held 12 bases outside the gene matches. In germline, CDR1 is PRHDT, CDR2 FYEKMQ (reference sequence). The CDR3 spells CASSPRGLAGVDNEQFF. CDR3 DNA: TGTGCCAGCAGCCCAAGGGGGCTAGCGGGAGTCGACAATGAGCAGTTCTTC.

Note on this clone: In the same sample, other DNA sequences code for this CDR3. The chain recombines TRBV6-1 with TRBJ1-1, with D possibly being TRBD1 (6 bases). Germline assignment: CDR1 MNHNS and CDR2 SASEGT. V lost 3 bases and J 1 base, leaving 6 bases between the germline ends. The CDR3 is made up of 13 amino acids. CDR3 residues: CASSDRGNTEAFF. CDR3 in DNA: TGTGCCAGCAGTGACAGGGGGAACACTGAAGCTTTCTTT.

Turning to this clone: The same CDR3 can be traced to other DNA sequences in this sample. This chain joins TRBV7-9 and TRBJ2-5; D is undetermined. The ends were cut back, 5 bases at V and 4 bases at J, with 5 bases in the middle. CDR3 length equals 11 residues. Germline values: CDR1 SEHNR, CDR2 FQNEAQ (reference sequence). For the CDR3, the DNA is TGTGCCAGCAGCCCTCTAGAGACCCAGTACTTC. This gives the protein CASSPLETQYF.

The chain couples TRBV15 to TRBJ1-4, with 7 bases fitting TRBD1. Trimming at V came to 0 bases and at J to 0 bases, leaving 16 bases not matched to a gene. Germline V gene sequence: CDR1 LNHNV, CDR2 YYDKDF (reference sequence). There are 21 residues in the CDR3. The CDR3 reads CATSRDRSETGPFATNEKLFF. CDR3 coding DNA: TGTGCCACCAGCAGAGATCGATCCGAGACAGGGCCCTTTGCAACTAATGAAAAACTGTTTTTT.

The genes are TRBV5-4 and TRBJ2-2, with TRBD2 as a possible D gene (6 bases). The CDR3 spans 15 residues. From germline, CDR1 is SGHNT and CDR2 YYREEE (reference sequence). With 0 bases removed from V and 5 bases from J, the gap between germline ends came to 11 bases. CDR3 loop: CASSLVDRETGELFF. DNA of the CDR3: TGTGCCAGCAGCTTGGTGGACCGGGAGACCGGGGAGCTGTTTTTT.

This rearrangement joins TRBV20-1 to TRBJ2-1; D uncertain. Trimming shortened V by 3 bases and J by 6 bases, and 6 bases separated the two germline ends. This CDR3 region has 11 residues. In germline, CDR1 is DFQATT, CDR2 SNEGSKA (reference sequence). The CDR3 loop reads CSASNANEQFF. The CDR3 nucleotides read TGCAGTGCTAGCAATGCCAATGAGCAGTTCTTC.

The V and J genes are TRBV13 and TRBJ2-1, with TRBD1 identical over 9 bases. The trim removed 5 bases at V and 9 bases at J, leaving 17 bases unmatched. From germline, CDR1 is PRHDT and CDR2 FYEKMQ (reference sequence). The CDR3 length is 17 residues. CDR3 amino acids: CASSVPPGVQGAFEQFF. The CDR3 bases are TGTGCCAGCAGCGTACCCCCCGGAGTACAGGGGGCTTTTGAGCAGTTCTTC. Drawing the rest from reference TRBV13 and TRBJ2-1, the complete variable domain is AAGVIQSPRHLIKEKRETATLKCYPIPRHDTVYWYQQGPGQDPQFLISFYEKMQSDKGSIPDRFSAQQFSDYHSELNMSSLELGDSALYFCASSVPPGVQGAFEQFFGPGTRLTVL.

The rearrangement links TRBV5-1 to TRBJ2-7; 8 bases line up with TRBD1. The CDR3 runs 14 residues. Germline values: CDR1 SGHRS, CDR2 YFSETQ. Unmatched junction bases numbered 1, after V lost 0 bases and J lost 2 bases. CDR3 in amino acids: CASSLGTGPYEQYF. The CDR3 region has the DNA TGCGCCAGCAGCTTGGGGACAGGGCCCTACGAGCAGTACTTC. The entire variable domain, with the rest obtained from reference TRBV5-1 and TRBJ2-7, is as follows: KAGVTQTPRYLIKTRGQQVTLSCSPISGHRSVSWYQQTPGQGLQFLFEYFSETQRNKGNFPGRFSGRQFSNSRSEMNVSTLELGDSALYLCASSLGTGPYEQYFGPGTRLTVT.

V and J are TRBV5-1 and TRBJ2-7; D may be TRBD2 (5 bases). CDR3 size: 14 residues. The germline gives CDR1 SGHRS, CDR2 YFSETQ. Trimming left V 7 bases short and J 4 bases short, with 18 bases between. The CDR3 protein is CASAKGGPGYEQYF. The CDR3 DNA reads as TGCGCCAGCGCCAAAGGAGGACCCGGATACGAGCAGTACTTC.

CDR3 nucleotide sequence: TGTGCCAGCAGGACCTTAGCGGGAGGGCCGAACACCGGGGAGCTGTTTTTT. This sequence encodes CASRTLAGGPNTGELFF. The rearrangement joins TRBV28 to TRBJ2-2; TRBD2 matches 11 bases. Germline V gives CDR1 MDHEN, CDR2 SYDVKM. Trimming took 6 bases from V and 0 from J; bases not matched to a gene: 6. The CDR3 covers 17 residues.

Here the CDR3 reads CARSLDDRDRGYNEQFF. As DNA, the CDR3 is TGTGCCAGAAGCTTGGACGACCGGGACAGAGGATACAATGAGCAGTTCTTC. V and J are TRBV5-3 and TRBJ2-1; 7 nucleotides align to TRBD1. TRBV5-3 carries the ORF label, with uncertain function. The CDR3 spans 17 residues. J was trimmed by 4 bases and V by 0 bases; bases with no gene match: 10.

This clone appeared a single time. V gene TRBV7-9 combines with J gene TRBJ2-1; TRBD2 matches at 12 bases. Germline V gene lookup returns CDR1 SEHNR and CDR2 FQNEAQ (reference sequence). There are 16 residues in the CDR3. With 1 base clipped from V and 9 bases from J, the junction kept 7 bases outside the gene matches. In DNA, the CDR3 is TGTGCCAGCAGCTTAGTTCTAGCGGGAGGGCCGGTTGAGCAGTTCTTC. Encoded protein: CASSLVLAGGPVEQFF.

This sequence joins TRBV14 and TRBJ2-7; D is perhaps TRBD1 or TRBD2 (5 bases each). This CDR3 region has 16 residues. Germline V gene data show CDR1 as SGHDN and CDR2 as FVKESK. V was pared by 1 base and J by 4 bases, with 17 bases between. This chain's CDR3 is CASSQGPPGRGYEQYF. As DNA, the CDR3 is TGTGCCAGCAGCCAAGGGCCCCCGGGACGAGGGTACGAGCAGTACTTC.

This clone was recorded once. V gene TRBV6-1 combines with J gene TRBJ2-6; 7 nucleotides agree with TRBD1. Germline V gene sequence: CDR1 MNHNS, CDR2 SASEGT. The CDR3 covers 20 residues. Trimming took 2 bases from V and 0 from J; bases not matched to a gene: 13. CDR3 loop: CASSEFPTGIWVSGANVLTF. In DNA, the CDR3 is TGTGCCAGCAGTGAATTCCCGACAGGGATATGGGTCTCTGGGGCCAACGTCCTGACTTTC.

This clone was recorded only once. This chain joins TRBV7-2 and TRBJ2-7; D is ambiguous. Trimming took off 2 bases at V and 0 bases at J, with 11 bases between the two ends. The CDR3 runs to 15 residues. In germline, CDR1 is SGHTA, CDR2 FQGNSA. The CDR3 sequence: CASSLIGVASYEQYF. CDR3 coding DNA: TGTGCCAGCAGCTTAATAGGAGTAGCCTCCTACGAGCAGTACTTC. Together with reference TRBV7-2 and TRBJ2-7, the CDR3 gives the full variable domain: GAGVSQSPSNKVTEKGKDVELRCDPISGHTALYWYRQSLGQGLEFLIYFQGNSAPDKSGLPSDRFSAERTGGSVSTLTIQRTQQEDSAVYLCASSLIGVASYEQYFGPGTRLTVT.

The chain uses TRBV5-5 and TRBJ1-3, with unresolved D. The V end lost 0 bases, the J end lost 0 bases, and 10 bases lay between the germline ends. The CDR3 is 16 amino acids. Per germline, CDR1 SGHKS and CDR2 YYEKEE (reference sequence). The CDR3 DNA reads TGTGCCAGCAGCTTGGTGGGTCCTAACTCTGGAAACACCATATATTTT. It codes for CASSLVGPNSGNTIYF.

V usage is TRBV7-2 and J usage is TRBJ2-7; D gene ambiguous. V lost 1 base and J lost 2, with 18 bases in between. From germline, CDR1 is SGHTA and CDR2 FQGNSA. This CDR3 has 17 residues. CDR3 nucleotides: TGTGCCAGCAGCTTAGGAGCGCATCGGACGGCTCCCTACGAGCAGTACTTC. Translating gives CASSLGAHRTAPYEQYF.

The chain couples TRBV10-3 to TRBJ2-2, with D possibly matching TRBD2 (6 bases). The germline V and J ends were trimmed by 5 bases and 3 bases, with 16 bases remaining between them. This CDR3 is 16 amino acids long. Germline V CDR1 and CDR2: ENHRY, SYGVKD. CDR3 in DNA: TGTGCCATCAGTCCCTTGGAGGGCGGGGACACCGGGGAGCTGTTTTTT. Its protein is CAISPLEGGDTGELFF.

The J gene is TRBJ2-3, the V gene TRBV25-1; 13 nucleotides align to TRBD2. Losses at the gene ends were 5 bases for V and 7 bases for J; bases not matched to a gene: 9. CDR1 is MGHDK and CDR2 is SYGVNS in the germline V gene. The CDR3 length is 16 residues. The CDR3 loop reads CASSSEGLAGMYTQYF. The CDR3 DNA reads as TGTGCCAGCAGTTCCGAGGGACTAGCGGGAATGTATACGCAGTATTTT.

The genes are TRBV29-1 and TRBJ1-1, with D possibly TRBD1 on 5 matching bases. The CDR3 has 13 amino acids. V lost 7 bases to trimming and J lost 1 base, with 13 bases between them. The germline V gene has CDR1 SQVTM and CDR2 ANQGSEA. For the CDR3, the DNA is TGCAGCGGTGCCCGGGGCTCGAACACTGAAGCTTTCTTT. It codes for CSGARGSNTEAFF. Variable domain in full (rest from reference TRBV29-1 and TRBJ1-1): SAVISQKPSRDICQRGTSLTIQCQVDSQVTMMFWYRQQPGQSLTLIATANQGSEATYESGFVIDKFPISRPNLTFSTLTVSNMSPEDSSIYLCSGARGSNTEAFFGQGTRLTVV.

The V gene is TRBV28, the J gene TRBJ2-7; 11 nucleotides line up with TRBD2. CDR1 and CDR2 from the germline V gene are MDHEN and SYDVKM. The CDR3 runs to 18 residues. The V gene end was trimmed by 5 bases and the J gene end by 0 bases; junction bases not matched to a gene: 12. The CDR3 sequence: CASSPPAIAGGSSYEQYF. The CDR3 DNA follows: TGTGCCAGCAGTCCACCCGCTATAGCGGGAGGGTCCTCCTACGAGCAGTACTTC.

This chain links TRBV11-1 with TRBJ2-1; the match to TRBD2 covers 9 bases. J was trimmed by 6 bases and V by 5 bases; bases with no gene match: 11. CDR3 size: 16 residues. Per germline, CDR1 SGHAT and CDR2 FQDESV (reference sequence). The CDR3 region is CASSRTAGGPSNEQFF. Here the CDR3 DNA reads TGTGCCAGCAGCCGAACGGCGGGAGGGCCGTCCAATGAGCAGTTCTTC.

A remark on this clone: This CDR3 is also generated by other DNA sequences in the sample. The chain recombines TRBV5-1 with TRBJ2-7; 8 bases match TRBD2. Germline CDR1 is SGHRS and CDR2 is YFSETQ. J gave up 2 bases and V 0 bases, and 4 bases lay outside the gene matches. The CDR3 spans 15 residues. CDR3 residues: CASSLVAGGPYEQYF. In DNA form, the CDR3 reads TGCGCCAGCAGCTTGGTGGCGGGGGGCCCCTACGAGCAGTACTTC.